This T cell receptor (beta chain) derives from a study of T cell changes during pregnancy in multiple sclerosis. Trimming took 2 bases from V and 0 from J, leaving 10 bases between them. CDR3 length equals 15 residues. Germline assignment: CDR1 KGHSH and CDR2 LQKENI. Clones were sequenced by immunoSEQ multiplex PCR, and TCRdb holds only the in-frame ones, with some missing. The profile covers 55,000 to 80,000 clones, with roughly 90% appearing a single time and 9% to 9.5% taken by the ten largest. This chain connects TRBV18 to TRBJ2-5; D unclear. The sample was peripheral blood, taken after pregnancy. This TCR was recovered from a female donor in good health, enrolled as a control in a pregnancy study. In DNA form, the CDR3 reads TGTGCCAGCTCACCAGGCGACACATACCAAGAGACCCAGTACTTC. Translating gives CASSPGDTYQETQYF.